This record concerns one T cell receptor beta chain sequence. Per germline, CDR1 SNHLY and CDR2 FYNNEI. Trimming left V 6 bases short and J 0 bases short, with 11 bases between. The CDR3 is 15 residues long. The data are from a study of OX40 agonist ivuxolimab in advanced cancers. The assay was immunoSEQ multiplex PCR, and TCRdb's table has in-frame clones only and misses some. The repertoire holds fewer than 80,000 clones, roughly 87% seen once, with about 3.2% in the top ten. This sample comprised CD4+ or CD8+ T cells sorted from blood, obtained in a trial of the OX40 agonist ivuxolimab. This TCR derives from an adult with an advanced solid tumor such as melanoma, head and neck, liver or kidney cancer. This chain connects TRBV2 to TRBJ2-2; the D gene could be TRBD1 or TRBD2 (5 bases each). The CDR3 protein is CASRAGTANTGELFF. CDR3 DNA: TGTGCCAGCAGGGCCGGGACCGCGAACACCGGGGAGCTGTTTTTT.